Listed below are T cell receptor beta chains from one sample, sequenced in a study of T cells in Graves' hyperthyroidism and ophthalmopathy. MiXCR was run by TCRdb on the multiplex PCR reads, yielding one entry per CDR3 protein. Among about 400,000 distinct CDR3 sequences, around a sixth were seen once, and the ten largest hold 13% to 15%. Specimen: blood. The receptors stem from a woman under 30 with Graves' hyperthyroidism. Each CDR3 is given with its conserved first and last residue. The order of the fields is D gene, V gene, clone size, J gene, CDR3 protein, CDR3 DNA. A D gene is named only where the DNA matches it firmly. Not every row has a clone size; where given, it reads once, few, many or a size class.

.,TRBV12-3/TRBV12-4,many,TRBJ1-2,CASKAGANYGYTF,TGTGCCAGCAAGGCAGGGGCTAACTATGGCTACACCTTC
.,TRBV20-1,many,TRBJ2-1,CSAEPRRAYNEQFF,TGCAGTGCCGAACCCCGACGGGCATACAATGAGCAGTTCTTC
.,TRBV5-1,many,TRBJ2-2,CASKAGQPNTGELFF,TGCGCCAGCAAAGCGGGACAGCCGAACACCGGGGAGCTGTTTTTT
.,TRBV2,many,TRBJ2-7,CASSLDGGLYEQYF,TGTGCCAGCAGTCTCGATGGGGGCCTCTACGAGCAGTACTTC
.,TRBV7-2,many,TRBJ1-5,CASSSSGGFNQPQHF,TGTGCCAGCAGCTCAAGCGGAGGGTTTAATCAGCCCCAGCATTTT
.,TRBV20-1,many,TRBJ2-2,CSAPLGELFF,TGCAGTGCTCCCCTTGGGGAGCTGTTTTTT
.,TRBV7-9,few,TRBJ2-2,CASSDQTGKPGELFF,TGTGCCAGCAGCGATCAGACAGGAAAACCCGGGGAGCTGTTTTTT
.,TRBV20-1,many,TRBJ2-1,CSAMNEGNEQFF,TGCAGTGCTATGAACGAGGGCAATGAGCAGTTCTTC
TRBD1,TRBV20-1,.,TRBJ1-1,CSASTRTGGTEAFF,TGCAGTGCTAGTACTAGGACAGGGGGCACTGAAGCTTTCTTT
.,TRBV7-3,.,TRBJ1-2,CASSLTGGSDYGYTF,TGTGCCAGCAGCTTAACGGGCGGGTCGGACTATGGCTACACCTTC
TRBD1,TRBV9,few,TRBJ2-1,CASSTWDRVSNEQFF,TGTGCCAGCAGCACCTGGGACAGGGTATCGAATGAGCAGTTCTTC
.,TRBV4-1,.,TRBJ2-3,CASSQDQGDTQYF,TGCGCCAGCAGCCAAGATCAAGGAGATACGCAGTATTTT
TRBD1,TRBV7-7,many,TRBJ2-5,CASSSGTGFPETQYF,TGTGCTAGCAGCTCCGGGACAGGGTTCCCAGAGACCCAGTACTTC
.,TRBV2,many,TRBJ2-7,CASRTNREQYF,TGTGCCAGCAGGACAAACCGCGAGCAGTACTTC
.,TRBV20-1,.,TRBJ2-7,CSAERRVRVTYEQYF,TGCAGTGCCGAGAGGAGGGTTAGGGTAACCTACGAGCAGTACTTC
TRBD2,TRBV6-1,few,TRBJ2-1,CASSSLAGAEQFF,TGTGCCAGCAGTTCCCTAGCGGGAGCTGAGCAGTTCTTC
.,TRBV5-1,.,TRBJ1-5,CASSLRQRVTQPQHF,TGCGCCAGCAGCTTGAGGCAGCGGGTCACTCAGCCCCAGCATTTT
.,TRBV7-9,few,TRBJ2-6,CASSRPALDPGANVLTF,TGTGCCAGCAGCCGGCCAGCCCTAGATCCTGGGGCCAACGTCCTGACTTTC
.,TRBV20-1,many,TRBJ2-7,CSATSSYEQYF,TGCAGTGCGACTTCCTCCTACGAGCAGTACTTC
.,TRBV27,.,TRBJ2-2,CASSLSLGHTGELFF,TGTGCCAGCAGTTTATCCCTCGGCCACACCGGGGAGCTGTTTTTT
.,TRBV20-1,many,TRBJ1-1,CSASSRTNTEAFF,TGCAGTGCTAGTTCGAGAACCAACACTGAAGCTTTCTTT
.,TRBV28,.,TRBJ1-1,CASLNSVFEAFF,TGTGCCAGCCTTAACAGTGTATTTGAAGCTTTCTTT
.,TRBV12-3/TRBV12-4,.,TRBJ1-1,CASSLEQGLEAFF,TGTGCCAGCAGTTTAGAACAGGGATTGGAAGCTTTCTTT
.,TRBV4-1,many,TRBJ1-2,CASSQDQGGGYGYTF,TGCGCCAGCAGCCAAGATCAGGGCGGGGGCTATGGCTACACCTTC
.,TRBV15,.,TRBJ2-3,CATSRSSRTDTQYF,TGTGCCACCAGCAGATCTAGCCGAACAGATACGCAGTATTTT
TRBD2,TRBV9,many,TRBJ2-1,CASSLSGGNYNEQFF,TGTGCCAGCAGCCTTAGCGGGGGGAACTACAATGAGCAGTTCTTC
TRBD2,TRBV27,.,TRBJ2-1,CASSDGTSGGAFNEQFF,TGTGCCAGCAGTGACGGGACTAGCGGGGGGGCGTTCAATGAGCAGTTCTTC
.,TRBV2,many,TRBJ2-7,CASSVGARGAKSSYEQYF,TGTGCCAGCAGTGTCGGGGCCAGGGGGGCGAAAAGCTCCTACGAGCAGTACTTC
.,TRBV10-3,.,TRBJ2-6,CAISESSDSGANVLTF,TGTGCCATCAGTGAGTCTAGTGACTCTGGGGCCAACGTCCTGACTTTC
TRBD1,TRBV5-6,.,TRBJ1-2,CASSWGGTGNQGGYTF,TGTGCCAGCAGCTGGGGGGGGACAGGGAATCAAGGAGGCTACACCTTC
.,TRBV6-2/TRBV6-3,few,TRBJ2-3,CASSYSIGGRSTDTQYF,TGTGCCAGCAGTTACTCGATCGGGGGCCGGAGCACAGATACGCAGTATTTT
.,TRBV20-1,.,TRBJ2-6,CSARSQIIKGAGGANVLTF,TGCAGTGCTAGATCCCAGATAATAAAGGGGGCGGGGGGGGCCAACGTCCTGACTTTC
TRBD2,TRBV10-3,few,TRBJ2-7,CAISEPGLAYEQYF,TGTGCCATCAGTGAGCCTGGACTAGCCTACGAGCAGTACTTC
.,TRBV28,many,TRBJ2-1,CASSLHAGAQFREQFF,TGTGCCAGCAGTCTCCATGCGGGGGCCCAATTCCGTGAGCAGTTCTTC
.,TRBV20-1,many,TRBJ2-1,CSAAERWVPFF,TGCAGTGCGGCCGAGAGGTGGGTCCCGTTCTTC
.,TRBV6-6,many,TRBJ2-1,CASSYYKDWTDNEQFF,TGTGCCAGCAGTTACTATAAGGACTGGACGGACAATGAGCAGTTCTTC
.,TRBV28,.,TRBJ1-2,CAHQTPGTRYGYTF,TGTGCCCACCAAACTCCAGGGACCCGATATGGCTACACCTTC
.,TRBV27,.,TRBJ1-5,CASSLTGTRPQHF,TGTGCCAGCAGTCTCACCGGGACTCGGCCCCAGCATTTT
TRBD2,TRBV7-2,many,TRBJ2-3,CASSPEGRRGTDTQYF,TGTGCCAGCAGCCCCGAGGGGAGGCGGGGGACAGATACGCAGTATTTT
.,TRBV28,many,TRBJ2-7,CASSPLGYEQYF,TGTGCCAGCAGTCCACTTGGCTACGAGCAGTACTTC
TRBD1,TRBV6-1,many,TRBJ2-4,CASNRGRIGIQYF,TGTGCCAGCAACAGGGGCCGCATCGGCATTCAGTACTTC
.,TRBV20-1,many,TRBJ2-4,CSAAPGPQNIQYF,TGCAGTGCCGCCCCGGGCCCCCAAAACATTCAGTACTTC
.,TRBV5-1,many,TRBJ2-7,CASGQGIYEQYF,TGCGCCAGCGGCCAGGGGATCTACGAGCAGTACTTC
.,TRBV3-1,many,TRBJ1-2,CASSQLTGTYGYTF,TGTGCCAGCAGCCAATTGACGGGTACCTATGGCTACACCTTC
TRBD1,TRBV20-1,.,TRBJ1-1,CSATGTGAMNTEAFF,TGCAGTGCAACCGGGACAGGGGCCATGAACACTGAAGCTTTCTTT
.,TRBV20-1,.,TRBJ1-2,CSAPSVDYGYTF,TGCAGTGCTCCTAGTGTAGATTATGGCTACACCTTC
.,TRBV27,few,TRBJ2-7,CASSHLETRRYEQYF,TGTGCCAGCAGTCACCTGGAGACTAGAAGGTACGAGCAGTACTTC
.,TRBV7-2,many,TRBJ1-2,CASSSNRDIYGYTF,TGTGCCAGCAGCTCAAACAGGGATATTTATGGCTACACCTTC
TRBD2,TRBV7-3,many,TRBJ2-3,CASSLTGRGGFTDTQYF,TGTGCCAGCAGCTTAACGGGGCGGGGGGGATTCACAGATACGCAGTATTTT
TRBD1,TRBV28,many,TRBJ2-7,CASSLHPRQGSSYF,TGTGCCAGCAGTCTCCACCCCCGACAGGGCTCTTCGTACTTC
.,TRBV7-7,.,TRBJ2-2,CASTKNAGATGELFF,TGTGCTAGCACCAAAAACGCCGGAGCCACCGGGGAGCTGTTTTTT
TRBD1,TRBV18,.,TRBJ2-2,CASSPRDSNTGELFF,TGTGCCAGCTCACCCCGGGACAGCAACACCGGGGAGCTGTTTTTT
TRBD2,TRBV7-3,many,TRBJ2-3,CASSLRTSGTFTDTQYF,TGTGCCAGCAGCTTAAGGACTAGCGGGACCTTCACAGATACGCAGTATTTT
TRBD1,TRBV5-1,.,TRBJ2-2,CASSQRTGPTGELFF,TGCGCCAGCAGCCAAAGGACAGGGCCCACCGGGGAGCTGTTTTTT
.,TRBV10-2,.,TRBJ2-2,CATGDRDTGELFF,TGCGCCACGGGAGACAGGGACACCGGGGAGCTGTTTTTT
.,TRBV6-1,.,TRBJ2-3,CASRQTSGLPAGTDTQYF,TGTGCCAGCAGACAAACATCGGGACTCCCGGCGGGCACAGATACGCAGTATTTT
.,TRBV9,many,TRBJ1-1,CASSVAQGFGTEAFF,TGTGCCAGCAGCGTAGCCCAGGGTTTCGGCACTGAAGCTTTCTTT